The entry that follows covers one T cell receptor beta chain sequence. The protocol was immunoSEQ multiplex PCR, while the TCRdb copy is restricted to in-frame clones and leaves out a portion. Found here are roughly 660,000 clones, roughly 90% of them singletons; the top ten hold around 0.0099%. These data originate in a study of shared T cell receptors in the human thymus. The length of the CDR3 is 12 residues. Trimming took 5 bases from V and 6 from J, leaving 11 bases between them. Germline V gene lookup returns CDR1 SGHVS and CDR2 FQNEAQ. These data were also filed under a second study, of human thymus T cells. From that paper: Corrective heart surgery yielded the resections from which the thymus tissue came.

Source material: thymocytes. The chain employs TRBV7-8 and TRBJ2-7; D gene ambiguous. This receptor was obtained from a boy under three years old with a congenital heart defect. The CDR3 reads CASSLERREQYF. For the CDR3, the DNA is TGTGCCAGCAGCCTGGAGAGGCGCGAGCAGTACTTC.